This is a list of T cell receptor beta chains from one sample in a study of blood T cell repertoires in COVID-19. The data were produced by immunoSEQ multiplex PCR, yet TCRdb's version contains in-frame clones alone and is incomplete. Of around 170,000 clones detected, around 86% appear once; the ten largest clones hold around 0.6%. Input material: peripheral blood. These receptors were obtained from a man aged 55 to 70 with COVID-19, enrolled during active disease. Both conserved end residues are part of each CDR3. The order of the fields is J gene, D gene, V gene, clone size, CDR3 DNA, CDR3 protein. The D gene is left open where the match is weak. A row's size may be missing; if present it is once, few, many or a size class.

J: TRBJ2-7; D: TRBD1; V: TRBV18; size: -; DNA: TGTGCCAGCTCACCGATGGACAGGGGGTTCGAGCAGTACTTC; CDR3: CASSPMDRGFEQYF
J: TRBJ1-2; D: TRBD1; V: TRBV29-1; size: -; DNA: TGCAGCGGGGGACAGATTAACTATGGCTACACCTTC; CDR3: CSGGQINYGYTF
J: TRBJ1-6; D: -; V: TRBV19; size: -; DNA: TGTGCCACCACGGCGATGCGGAATTCACCCCTCCACTTT; CDR3: CATTAMRNSPLHF
J: TRBJ1-5; D: TRBD1; V: TRBV5-1; size: -; DNA: TGCGCCAGCAGCTTAGGACAGGAGGGTCAGCCCCAGCATTTT; CDR3: CASSLGQEGQPQHF
J: TRBJ2-2; D: TRBD2; V: TRBV18; size: once; DNA: TGTGCCAGCTCTTTTAGCGGGAGGGCCGTGACCGGGGAGCTGTTTTTT; CDR3: CASSFSGRAVTGELFF
J: TRBJ2-7; D: -; V: TRBV7-8; size: -; DNA: TGTGCCAGCAGCTTAGATCGGGGTTCTCGCGAGCAGTACTTC; CDR3: CASSLDRGSREQYF
J: TRBJ1-1; D: TRBD1; V: TRBV5-6; size: -; DNA: TGTGCCAGCAGCCCAGGGACAGGGCGATTCACTGAAGCTTTCTTT; CDR3: CASSPGTGRFTEAFF
J: TRBJ2-1; D: -; V: TRBV15; size: -; DNA: TGTGCCACCAGCAGAGACCCTCGGACAGATCGACGGCCCAATCCCGACAATGAGCAGTTCTTC; CDR3: CATSRDPRTDRRPNPDNEQFF
J: TRBJ1-2; D: -; V: TRBV30; size: -; DNA: TGTGCCTGGAGTGTTAGTCCGGGCTATGGCTACACCTTC; CDR3: CAWSVSPGYGYTF
J: TRBJ2-3; D: TRBD2; V: TRBV18; size: -; DNA: TGTGCCAGCTCTCCCCTAGCGGGGCGCACAGATACGCAGTATTTT; CDR3: CASSPLAGRTDTQYF
J: TRBJ2-1; D: TRBD1; V: TRBV4-3; size: -; DNA: TGCGCCAGCAGCCAAGGGGACAGGGAATACAATGAGCAGTTCTTC; CDR3: CASSQGDREYNEQFF
J: TRBJ2-1; D: -; V: TRBV10-3; size: -; DNA: TGTGCCATCAGTGCCTTGGAACAGAATAATGAGCAGTTCTTC; CDR3: CAISALEQNNEQFF
J: TRBJ2-3; D: TRBD2; V: TRBV29-1; size: -; DNA: TGCAGCTTACGGACTAGCGGGAGCACAGATACGCAGTATTTT; CDR3: CSLRTSGSTDTQYF
J: TRBJ1-2; D: TRBD1; V: TRBV19; size: few; DNA: TGTGCCAGTAGCCTGGGACAGGGGCGCGGCTATGGCTACACCTTC; CDR3: CASSLGQGRGYGYTF
J: TRBJ2-1; D: -; V: TRBV19; size: -; DNA: TGTGCCAGTAAGATACGGAGGGCACAAGAGCAGTTCTTC; CDR3: CASKIRRAQEQFF
J: TRBJ2-5; D: TRBD1; V: TRBV11-3; size: -; DNA: TGTGCCAGCAGCCAAGGACAGGGTTTGACGGAGACCCAGTACTTC; CDR3: CASSQGQGLTETQYF
J: TRBJ1-2; D: -; V: TRBV6-6; size: -; DNA: TGTGCCAGCAGTTACGACAGGATTGTAGATGGCTACACCTTC; CDR3: CASSYDRIVDGYTF
J: TRBJ1-5; D: -; V: TRBV7-2; size: -; DNA: TGTGCCAGCAGCTTAGGGCAGGGCGAACAGCCCCAGCATTTT; CDR3: CASSLGQGEQPQHF
J: TRBJ2-5; D: -; V: TRBV5-4; size: -; DNA: TGTGCCAGCAGCTCCCAGGGTGGCTCCGGACAGTACTTC; CDR3: CASSSQGGSGQYF
J: TRBJ1-1; D: TRBD1; V: TRBV10-3; size: -; DNA: TGTGCCATCAGTGACCTACAGGGGGAGTTTGATAAAGCTTTCTTT; CDR3: CAISDLQGEFDKAFF
J: TRBJ2-1; D: TRBD1; V: TRBV11-3; size: -; DNA: TGTGCCAGCAGCTTGGCCGGACAGGGAGCGGATGAGCAGTTCTTC; CDR3: CASSLAGQGADEQFF
J: TRBJ1-1; D: -; V: TRBV7-2; size: -; DNA: TGTGCCAGCAGCCCCCAGGTTGAAGCTTTCTTT; CDR3: CASSPQVEAFF
J: TRBJ1-1; D: -; V: TRBV19; size: -; DNA: TGTGCCAGTATGACAGCCAACCGTGGGGCTTTCTTT; CDR3: CASMTANRGAFF